The present TCR beta chain was sequenced within a study of T cell responses to AZD1222 COVID-19 vaccine. There are a few counts of this clone. CDR3 length: 14 amino acids. The V end was cut by 6 bases, the J end by 2 bases, with 12 bases between. Germline V gene lookup returns CDR1 LNHDA and CDR2 SQIVND (reference sequence). TCRdb keeps only in-frame clones here, not all; method: immunoSEQ multiplex PCR. The table shows 90,000 to 120,000 clones, with around nine tenths occurring only once. This chain uses TRBV19 with TRBJ2-3; D is undetermined. The sample in question was peripheral blood, obtained 28 days after the second AZD1222 dose. The sequence came from an adult who received the AZD1222 COVID-19 vaccine. Here the CDR3 DNA reads TGTGCCAGTAGCCCGGAACTTATCACAGATACGCAGTATTTT. Its protein product is CASSPELITDTQYF. The full variable domain, in which reference TRBV19 and TRBJ2-3 provide the parts outside the CDR3, is DGGITQSPKYLFRKEGQNVTLSCEQNLNHDAMYWYRQDPGQGLRLIYYSQIVNDFQKGDIAEGYSVSREKKESFPLTVTSAQKNPTAFYLCASSPELITDTQYFGPGTRLTVL.